This TCR beta chain is from a study of T cell changes during pregnancy in multiple sclerosis. Sequencing used immunoSEQ multiplex PCR; TCRdb keeps in-frame clones, though not all of them. Found here are about 41,000 clones, around 93% of them singletons; the top ten hold roughly 8.3%. This CDR3 has 15 amino acids. V shed 6 bases and J shed 6 bases, with 21 bases lying between them. Per the germline V gene, CDR1 is SEHNR and CDR2 is FQNEAQ (reference sequence). J is TRBJ2-7 and V is TRBV7-9; a weak D match, TRBD1 (6 bases). This sequence originates from a female donor with multiple sclerosis, enrolled in a pregnancy study. The specimen was CD8+ T cells from peripheral blood mononuclear cells, collected in the third trimester of pregnancy. The chain's CDR3 is CASSLGGMRAVEQYF. In DNA, the CDR3 is TGTGCCAGCAGTCTAGGGGGTATGCGGGCGGTCGAGCAGTACTTC.